Reported below is one T cell receptor beta chain. These data belong to a study of blood T cell repertoires in COVID-19. Background on the study: The United States, Italy and Spain provided the acute and convalescent COVID-19 samples. Nucleic acid was either cDNA or gDNA, and it came from T cells, B-cell-depleted T cells, or PBMCs.

As originally analysed: Reference gene primer amplification gave estimated nucleated cell counts. The repertoire was sequenced with immunoSEQ multiplex PCR; TCRdb's copy has only in-frame clones and lacks some. D and trimming come from the DNA, and the V and J calls and clone size come from that table. The repertoire has 250,000 to 350,000 clones, approximately 83% of them found once; the top ten carry about 2.2%. The material sequenced was peripheral blood. The TCR sequence derives from a woman between 25 and 40 years old who had recovered from COVID-19.

In DNA, the CDR3 is TGTGCCAGTATCGGGACAGGGGAGGAAAAACTGTTTTTT. It specifies CASIGTGEEKLFF. The J gene is TRBJ1-4, the V gene TRBV19; 10 nucleotides match TRBD1. Germline V gene lookup returns CDR1 LNHDA and CDR2 SQIVND (reference sequence). The CDR3 totals 13 residues. Germline trimming cut 7 bases from V and 8 bases from J; bases unmatched to any gene: 4.